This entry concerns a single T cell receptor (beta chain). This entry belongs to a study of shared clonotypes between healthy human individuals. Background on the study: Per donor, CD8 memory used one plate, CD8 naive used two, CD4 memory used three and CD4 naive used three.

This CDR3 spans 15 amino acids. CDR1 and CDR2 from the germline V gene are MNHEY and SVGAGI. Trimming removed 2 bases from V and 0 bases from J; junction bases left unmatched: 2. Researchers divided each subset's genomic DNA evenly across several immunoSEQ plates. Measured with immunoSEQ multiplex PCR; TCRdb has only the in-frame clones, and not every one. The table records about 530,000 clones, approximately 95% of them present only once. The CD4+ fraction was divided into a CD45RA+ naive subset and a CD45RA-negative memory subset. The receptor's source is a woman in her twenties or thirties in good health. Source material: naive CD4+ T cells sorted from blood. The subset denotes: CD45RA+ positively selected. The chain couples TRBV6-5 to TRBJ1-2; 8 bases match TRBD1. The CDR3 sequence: CASSYTGGPNYGYTF. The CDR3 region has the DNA TGTGCCAGCAGTTACACAGGGGGTCCTAACTATGGCTACACCTTC.